This T cell receptor (beta chain) was retrieved from a study of cytomegalovirus exposure and HLA in healthy donors. Study results and limitations: A later analysis reportedly identified an Asian-associated ancestry cluster as carrying fewer N-insertions than the approximately 670-donor mean.

The PCR made use of 60 Vbeta and 13 Jbeta primers. In the original workflow: About 12 million of some 80 million unique TCR beta chains were shared, per a later count. Here immunoSEQ multiplex PCR was the method, and the copy in TCRdb shows in-frame clones only, minus some. V, J and clone size were drawn from that table, and D and trimming were deduced from the DNA. In the table there are fewer than 150,000 clones, under 85% of which are singletons. The junction had 15 bases not matched to a gene; V was cut back by 4 bases and J by 6 bases. The CDR3 is 16 residues long. Germline V lookup: CDR1 SGHDN, CDR2 FVKESK. On this clone itself: The target antigen is unknown.

The sequenced sample consisted of PBMCs. V and J are TRBV14 and TRBJ2-7; 7 bases are shared with TRBD2. This TCR came from a human donor in good health. CDR3 residues: CASSPVMGGNPSEQYF. As DNA, the CDR3 is TGTGCCAGCAGCCCCGTAATGGGGGGGAATCCCTCCGAGCAGTACTTC.